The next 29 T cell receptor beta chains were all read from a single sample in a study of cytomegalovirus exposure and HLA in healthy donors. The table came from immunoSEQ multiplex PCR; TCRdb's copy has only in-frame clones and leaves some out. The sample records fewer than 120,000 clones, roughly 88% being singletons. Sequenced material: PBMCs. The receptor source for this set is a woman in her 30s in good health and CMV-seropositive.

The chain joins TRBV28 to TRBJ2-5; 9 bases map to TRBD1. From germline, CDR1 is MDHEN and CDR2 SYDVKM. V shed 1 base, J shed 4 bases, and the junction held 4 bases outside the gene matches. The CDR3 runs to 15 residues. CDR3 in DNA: TGTGCCAGCAGTTTATTGGGACAGGGAGGAGAGACCCAGTACTTC. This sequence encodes CASSLLGQGGETQYF. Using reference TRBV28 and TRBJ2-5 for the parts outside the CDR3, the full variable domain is DVKVTQSSRYLVKRTGEKVFLECVQDMDHENMFWYRQDPGLGLRLIYFSYDVKMKEKGDIPEGYSVSREKKERFSLILESASTNQTSMYLCASSLLGQGGETQYFGPGTRLLVL.

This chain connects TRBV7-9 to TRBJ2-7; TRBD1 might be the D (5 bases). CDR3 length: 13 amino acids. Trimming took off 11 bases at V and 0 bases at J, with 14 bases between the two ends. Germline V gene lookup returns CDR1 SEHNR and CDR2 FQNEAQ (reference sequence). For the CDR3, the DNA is TGTGCCGGCCCGACAGCCCTCTCCTACGAGCAGTACTTC. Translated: CAGPTALSYEQYF.

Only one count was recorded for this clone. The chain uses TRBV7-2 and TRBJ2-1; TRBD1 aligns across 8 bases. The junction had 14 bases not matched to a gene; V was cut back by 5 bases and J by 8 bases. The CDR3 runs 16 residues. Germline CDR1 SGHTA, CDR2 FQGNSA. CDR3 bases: TGTGCCAGCAGCCCTCATATAGGATCAGGGGGCGATGAGCAGTTCTTC. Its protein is CASSPHIGSGGDEQFF. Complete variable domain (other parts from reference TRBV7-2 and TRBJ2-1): GAGVSQSPSNKVTEKGKDVELRCDPISGHTALYWYRQSLGQGLEFLIYFQGNSAPDKSGLPSDRFSAERTGGSVSTLTIQRTQQEDSAVYLCASSPHIGSGGDEQFFGPGTRLTVL.

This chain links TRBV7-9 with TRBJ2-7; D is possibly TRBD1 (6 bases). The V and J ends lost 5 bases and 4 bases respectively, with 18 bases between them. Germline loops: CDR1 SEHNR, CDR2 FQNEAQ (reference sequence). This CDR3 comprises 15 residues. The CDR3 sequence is CASSDFETGIYEQYF. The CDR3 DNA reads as TGTGCCAGCAGCGATTTCGAAACAGGGATATACGAGCAGTACTTC.

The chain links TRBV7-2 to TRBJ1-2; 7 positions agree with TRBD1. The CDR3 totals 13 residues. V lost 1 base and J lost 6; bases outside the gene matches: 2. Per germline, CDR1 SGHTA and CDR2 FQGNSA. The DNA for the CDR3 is TGTGCCAGCAGCTTAGTGACAGGGAATGGCTACACCTTC. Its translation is CASSLVTGNGYTF.

DNA for the CDR3: TGTGCCAGCTCAACTCAGGGTATCTCTGGAAACACCATATATTTT. It translates to CASSTQGISGNTIYF. The V call is TRBV18, the J call TRBJ1-3; D is perhaps TRBD1 (5 bases). V lost 5 bases and J lost 0, with 11 bases in between. The CDR3 consists of 15 residues. In germline, CDR1 is KGHSH, CDR2 LQKENI.

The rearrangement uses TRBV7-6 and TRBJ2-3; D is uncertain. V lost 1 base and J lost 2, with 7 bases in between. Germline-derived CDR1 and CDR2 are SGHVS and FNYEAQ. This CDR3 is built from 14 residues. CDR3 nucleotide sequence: TGTGCCAGCAGCTTAGTACTATCCACAGATACGCAGTATTTT. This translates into CASSLVLSTDTQYF. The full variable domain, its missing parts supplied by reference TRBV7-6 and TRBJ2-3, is GAGVSQSPRYKVTKRGQDVALRCDPISGHVSLYWYRQALGQGPEFLTYFNYEAQQDKSGLPNDRFSAERPEGSISTLTIQRTEQRDSAMYRCASSLVLSTDTQYFGPGTRLTVL.

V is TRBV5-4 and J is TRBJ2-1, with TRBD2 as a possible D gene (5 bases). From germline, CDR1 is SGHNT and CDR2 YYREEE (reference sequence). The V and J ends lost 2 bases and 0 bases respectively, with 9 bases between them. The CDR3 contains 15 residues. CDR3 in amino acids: CASSFLGSSYNEQFF. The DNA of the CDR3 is TGTGCCAGCAGCTTTTTGGGGAGCTCCTACAATGAGCAGTTCTTC.

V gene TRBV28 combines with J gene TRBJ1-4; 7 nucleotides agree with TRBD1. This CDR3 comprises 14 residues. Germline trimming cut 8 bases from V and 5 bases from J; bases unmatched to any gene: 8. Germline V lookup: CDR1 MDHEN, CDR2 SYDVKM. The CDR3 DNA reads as TGTGCCAGCCTTACTAGGGGGCCGAATGAAAAACTGTTTTTT. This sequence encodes CASLTRGPNEKLFF.

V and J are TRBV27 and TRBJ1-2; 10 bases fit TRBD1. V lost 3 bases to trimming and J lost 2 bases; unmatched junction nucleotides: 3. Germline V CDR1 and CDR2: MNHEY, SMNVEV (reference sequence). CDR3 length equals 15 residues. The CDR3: CASSFGTGDNYGYTF. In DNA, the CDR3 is TGTGCCAGCAGTTTCGGGACAGGGGACAACTATGGCTACACCTTC.

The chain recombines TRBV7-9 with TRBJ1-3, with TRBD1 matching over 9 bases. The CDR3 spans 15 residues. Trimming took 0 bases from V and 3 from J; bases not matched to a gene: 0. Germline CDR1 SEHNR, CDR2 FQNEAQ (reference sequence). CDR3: CASSLAGQGGNTIYF. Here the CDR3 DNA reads TGTGCCAGCAGCTTAGCGGGACAGGGTGGAAACACCATATATTTT.

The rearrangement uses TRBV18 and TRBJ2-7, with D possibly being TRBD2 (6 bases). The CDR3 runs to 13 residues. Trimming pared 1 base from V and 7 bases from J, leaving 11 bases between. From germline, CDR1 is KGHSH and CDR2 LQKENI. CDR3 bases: TGTGCCAGCTCACCACAGCAGGGAGGTGAGCAGTACTTC. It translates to CASSPQQGGEQYF.

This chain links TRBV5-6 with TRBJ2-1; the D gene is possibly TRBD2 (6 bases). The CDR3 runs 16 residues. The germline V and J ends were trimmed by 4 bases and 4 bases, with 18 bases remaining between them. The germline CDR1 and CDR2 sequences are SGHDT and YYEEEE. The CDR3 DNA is TGTGCCAGCAGCGGGGGGTCCGGGTCCCGATACAATGAGCAGTTCTTC. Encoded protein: CASSGGSGSRYNEQFF. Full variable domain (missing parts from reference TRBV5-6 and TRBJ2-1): DAGVTQSPTHLIKTRGQQVTLRCSPKSGHDTVSWYQQALGQGPQFIFQYYEEEERQRGNFPDRFSGHQFPNYSSELNVNALLLGDSALYLCASSGGSGSRYNEQFFGPGTRLTVL.

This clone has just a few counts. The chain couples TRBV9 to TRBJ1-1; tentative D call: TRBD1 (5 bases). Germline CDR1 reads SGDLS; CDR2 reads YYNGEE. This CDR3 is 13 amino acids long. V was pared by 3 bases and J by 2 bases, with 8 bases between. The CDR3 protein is CASSDDRNTEAFF. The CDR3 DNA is TGTGCCAGCAGCGACGACAGAAACACTGAAGCTTTCTTT.

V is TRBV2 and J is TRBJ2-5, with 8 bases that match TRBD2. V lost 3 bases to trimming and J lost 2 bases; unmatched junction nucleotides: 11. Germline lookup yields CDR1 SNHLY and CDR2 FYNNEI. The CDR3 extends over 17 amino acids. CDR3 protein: CASSEPLRAGVQETQYF. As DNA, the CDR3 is TGTGCCAGCAGTGAGCCTCTCCGAGCGGGGGTTCAAGAGACCCAGTACTTC.

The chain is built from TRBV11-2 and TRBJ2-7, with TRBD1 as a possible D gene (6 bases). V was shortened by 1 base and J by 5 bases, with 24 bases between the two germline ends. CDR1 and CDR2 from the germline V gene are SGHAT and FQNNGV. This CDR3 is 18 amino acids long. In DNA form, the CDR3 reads TGTGCCAGCAGCTTAGGCCCCCAAGGGGGACGGCCTACCCACGAGCAGTACTTC. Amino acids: CASSLGPQGGRPTHEQYF.

CDR3 amino acids: CASSKRFPYEQYF. Written as DNA, the CDR3 is TGTGCCAGCAGTAAGCGGTTCCCCTACGAGCAGTACTTC. J is TRBJ2-7 and V is TRBV28; perhaps TRBD2 as D (5 bases). Trimming took off 5 bases at V and 2 bases at J, with 10 bases between the two ends. This CDR3 spans 13 amino acids. Germline V gene data show CDR1 as MDHEN and CDR2 as SYDVKM.

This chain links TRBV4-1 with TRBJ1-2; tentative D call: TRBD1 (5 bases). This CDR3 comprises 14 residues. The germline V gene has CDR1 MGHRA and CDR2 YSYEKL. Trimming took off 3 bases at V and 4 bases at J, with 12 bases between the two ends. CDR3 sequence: CASSQPGTRYGYTF. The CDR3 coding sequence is TGCGCCAGCAGCCAGCCCGGGACTCGCTATGGCTACACCTTC.

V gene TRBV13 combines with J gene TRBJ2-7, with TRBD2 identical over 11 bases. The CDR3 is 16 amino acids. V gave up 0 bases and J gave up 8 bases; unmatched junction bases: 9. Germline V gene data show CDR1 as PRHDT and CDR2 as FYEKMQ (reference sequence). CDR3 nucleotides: TGTGCCAGCAGCTTAGGCCTTGGGCTAGCGGGGGGCCAGCAGTACTTC. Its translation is CASSLGLGLAGGQQYF.

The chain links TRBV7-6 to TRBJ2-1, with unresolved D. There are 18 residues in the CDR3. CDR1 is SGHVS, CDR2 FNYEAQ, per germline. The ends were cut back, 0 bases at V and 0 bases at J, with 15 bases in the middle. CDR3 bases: TGTGCCAGCAGCTTAGCGATGATTCCGTTGGCCTCCTACAATGAGCAGTTCTTC. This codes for CASSLAMIPLASYNEQFF.

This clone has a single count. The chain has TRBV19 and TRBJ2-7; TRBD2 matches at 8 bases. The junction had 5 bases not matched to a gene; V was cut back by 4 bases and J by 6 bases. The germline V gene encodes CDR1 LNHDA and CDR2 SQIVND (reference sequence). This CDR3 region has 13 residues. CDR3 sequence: CASSTGLAREQYF. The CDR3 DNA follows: TGTGCCAGTAGTACTGGACTAGCACGCGAGCAGTACTTC.

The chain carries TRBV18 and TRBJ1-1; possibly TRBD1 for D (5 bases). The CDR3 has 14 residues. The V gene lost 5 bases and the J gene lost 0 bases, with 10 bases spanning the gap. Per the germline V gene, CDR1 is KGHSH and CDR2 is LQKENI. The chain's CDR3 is CASSSTGLNTEAFF. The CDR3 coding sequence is TGTGCCAGCTCATCAACAGGTCTGAACACTGAAGCTTTCTTT.

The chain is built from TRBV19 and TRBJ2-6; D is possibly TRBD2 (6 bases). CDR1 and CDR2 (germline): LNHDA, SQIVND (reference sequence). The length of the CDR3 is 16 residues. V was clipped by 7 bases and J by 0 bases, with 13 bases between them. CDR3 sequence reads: CASTPRGSSGANVLTF. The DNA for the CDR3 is TGTGCCAGTACCCCACGGGGGTCCTCTGGGGCCAACGTCCTGACTTTC.

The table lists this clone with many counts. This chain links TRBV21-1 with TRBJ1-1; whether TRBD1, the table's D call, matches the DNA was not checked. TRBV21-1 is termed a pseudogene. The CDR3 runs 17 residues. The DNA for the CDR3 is TGTGCCAGCAGCAAAGTGGTTTCGGACAGCAGGAACACTGAAGCTTTCTTT. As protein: CASSKVVSDSRNTEAFF.

The CDR3 DNA reads TGTGCCAGCAGCCTCGGGACTAGCGGGGGGGCGAGCACAGATACGCAGTATTTT. As protein: CASSLGTSGGASTDTQYF. This chain uses TRBV5-4 with TRBJ2-3; 16 nucleotides line up with TRBD2. Losses at the gene ends were 4 bases for V and 0 bases for J; bases not matched to a gene: 5. The CDR3 consists of 18 residues. Germline loops: CDR1 SGHNT, CDR2 YYREEE (reference sequence).

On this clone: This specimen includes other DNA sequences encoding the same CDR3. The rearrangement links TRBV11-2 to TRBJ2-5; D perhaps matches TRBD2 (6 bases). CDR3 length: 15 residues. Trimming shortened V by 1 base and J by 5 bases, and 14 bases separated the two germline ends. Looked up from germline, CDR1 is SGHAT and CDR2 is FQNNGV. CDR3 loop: CASSLGAGGQETQYF. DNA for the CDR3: TGTGCCAGCAGCTTAGGGGCCGGGGGTCAGGAGACCCAGTACTTC.

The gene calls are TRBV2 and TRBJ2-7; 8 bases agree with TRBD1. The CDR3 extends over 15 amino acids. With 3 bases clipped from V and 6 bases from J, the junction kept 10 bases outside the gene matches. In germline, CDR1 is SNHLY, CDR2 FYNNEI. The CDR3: CASSDIPRGRSEQYF. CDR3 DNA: TGTGCCAGCAGTGACATTCCCAGGGGGCGCAGCGAGCAGTACTTC.

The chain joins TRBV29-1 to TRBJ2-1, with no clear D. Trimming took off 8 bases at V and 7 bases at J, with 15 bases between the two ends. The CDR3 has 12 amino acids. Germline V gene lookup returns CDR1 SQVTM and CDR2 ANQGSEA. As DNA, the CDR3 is TGCAGCCCTAACAAAGCCGGGAATGAGCAGTTCTTC. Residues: CSPNKAGNEQFF.

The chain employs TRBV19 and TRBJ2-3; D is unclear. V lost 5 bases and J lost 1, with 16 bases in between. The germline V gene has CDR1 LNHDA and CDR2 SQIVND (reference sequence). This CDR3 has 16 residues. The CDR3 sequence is CASSPDWPHGTDTQYF. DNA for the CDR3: TGTGCCAGTAGTCCCGACTGGCCGCATGGCACAGATACGCAGTATTTT.